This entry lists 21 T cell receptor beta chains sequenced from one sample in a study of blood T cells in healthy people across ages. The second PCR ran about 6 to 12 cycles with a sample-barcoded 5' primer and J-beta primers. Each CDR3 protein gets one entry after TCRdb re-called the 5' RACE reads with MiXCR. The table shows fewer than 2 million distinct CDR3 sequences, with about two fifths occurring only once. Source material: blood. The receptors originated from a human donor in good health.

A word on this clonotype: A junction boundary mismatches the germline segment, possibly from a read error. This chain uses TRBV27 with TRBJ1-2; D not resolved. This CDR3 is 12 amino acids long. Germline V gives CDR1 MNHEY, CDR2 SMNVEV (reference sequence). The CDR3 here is CASGEAGYDYTF. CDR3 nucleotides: TGTGCCAGCGGGGAGGCGGGGTATGACTACACCTTC.

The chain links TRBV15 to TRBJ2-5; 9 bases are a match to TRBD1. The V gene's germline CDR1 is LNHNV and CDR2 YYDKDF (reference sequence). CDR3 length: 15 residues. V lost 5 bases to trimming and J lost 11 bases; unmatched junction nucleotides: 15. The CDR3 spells CATSWGQGDLRGQYF. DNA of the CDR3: TGTGCCACCAGCTGGGGACAGGGAGACCTACGAGGGCAGTACTTC.

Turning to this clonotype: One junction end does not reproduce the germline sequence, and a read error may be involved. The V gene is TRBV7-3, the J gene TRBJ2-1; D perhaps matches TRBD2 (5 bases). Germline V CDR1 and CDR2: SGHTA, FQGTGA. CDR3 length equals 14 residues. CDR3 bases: TGTGCCAGCAGCCCCAATAGAGGGTACAATGAGCTGTTCTTC. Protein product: CASSPNRGYNELFF.

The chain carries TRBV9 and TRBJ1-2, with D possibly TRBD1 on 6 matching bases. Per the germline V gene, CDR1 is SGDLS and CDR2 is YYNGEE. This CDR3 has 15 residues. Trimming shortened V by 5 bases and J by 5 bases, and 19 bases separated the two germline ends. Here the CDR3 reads CASSPNADSFYGYTF. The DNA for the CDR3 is TGTGCCAGCAGTCCTAACGCGGACAGTTTTTATGGCTACACCTTC.

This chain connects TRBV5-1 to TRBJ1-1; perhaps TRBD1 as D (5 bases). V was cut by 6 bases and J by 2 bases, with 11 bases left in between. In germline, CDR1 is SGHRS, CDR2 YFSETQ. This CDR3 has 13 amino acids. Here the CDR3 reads CASTLGDNTEAFF. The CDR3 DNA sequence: TGCGCCAGCACCCTGGGGGATAACACTGAAGCTTTCTTT.

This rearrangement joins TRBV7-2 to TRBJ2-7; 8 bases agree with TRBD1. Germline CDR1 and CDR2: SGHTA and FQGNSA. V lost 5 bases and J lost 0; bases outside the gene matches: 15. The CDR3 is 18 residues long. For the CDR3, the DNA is TGTGCCAGCAGCCCTCGTCCTCCCAGGGGGCAGAGCTCCTACGAGCAGTACTTC. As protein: CASSPRPPRGQSSYEQYF.

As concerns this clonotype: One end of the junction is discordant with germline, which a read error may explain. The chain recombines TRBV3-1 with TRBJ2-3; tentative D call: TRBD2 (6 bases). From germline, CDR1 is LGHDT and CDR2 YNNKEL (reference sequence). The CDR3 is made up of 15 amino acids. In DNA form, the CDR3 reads TGTGCTAGCAGCCCACGGCCGGAGGGCACGGATACGCAGTATTTT. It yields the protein CASSPRPEGTDTQYF.

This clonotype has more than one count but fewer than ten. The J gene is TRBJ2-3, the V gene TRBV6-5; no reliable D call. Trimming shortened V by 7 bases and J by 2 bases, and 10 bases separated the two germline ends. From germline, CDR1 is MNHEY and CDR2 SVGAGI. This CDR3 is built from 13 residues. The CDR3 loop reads CASTRTLTDTQYF. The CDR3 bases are TGTGCCAGCACCCGAACCCTCACAGATACGCAGTATTTT.

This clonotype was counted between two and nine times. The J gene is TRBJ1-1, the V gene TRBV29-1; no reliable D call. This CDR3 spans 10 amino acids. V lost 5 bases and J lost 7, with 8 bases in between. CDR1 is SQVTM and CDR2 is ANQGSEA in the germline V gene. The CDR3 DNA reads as TGCAGCGTTCGAAGACTTGAAGCTTTCTTT. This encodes CSVRRLEAFF.

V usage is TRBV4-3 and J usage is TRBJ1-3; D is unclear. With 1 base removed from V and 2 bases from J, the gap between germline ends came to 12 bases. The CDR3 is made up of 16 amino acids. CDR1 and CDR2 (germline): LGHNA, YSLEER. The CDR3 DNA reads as TGCGCCAGCAGCCAAGTTAGTGAGGGAACTGGAAACACCATATATTTT. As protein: CASSQVSEGTGNTIYF.

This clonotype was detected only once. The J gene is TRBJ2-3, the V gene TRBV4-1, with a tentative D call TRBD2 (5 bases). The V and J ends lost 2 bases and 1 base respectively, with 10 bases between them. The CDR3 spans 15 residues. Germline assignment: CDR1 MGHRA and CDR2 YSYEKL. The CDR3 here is CASSQRYGGTDTQYF. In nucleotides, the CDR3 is TGCGCCAGCAGCCAAAGATACGGGGGCACAGATACGCAGTATTTT.

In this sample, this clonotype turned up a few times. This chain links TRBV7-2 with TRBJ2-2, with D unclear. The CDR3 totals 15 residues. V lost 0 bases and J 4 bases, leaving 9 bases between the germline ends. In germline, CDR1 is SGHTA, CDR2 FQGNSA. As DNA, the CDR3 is TGTGCCAGCAGCTTAGCGCACCTGACCACCGGGGAGCTGTTTTTT. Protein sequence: CASSLAHLTTGELFF.

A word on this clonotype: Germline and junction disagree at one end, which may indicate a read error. The CDR3 sequence is CASSLAQPSSCNEQFF. In DNA form, the CDR3 reads TGTGCCAGCAGTTTAGCGCAGCCAAGCTCCTGCAATGAGCAGTTCTTC. The chain recombines TRBV27 with TRBJ2-1, with D unclear. Per germline, CDR1 MNHEY and CDR2 SMNVEV (reference sequence). The CDR3 runs to 16 residues.

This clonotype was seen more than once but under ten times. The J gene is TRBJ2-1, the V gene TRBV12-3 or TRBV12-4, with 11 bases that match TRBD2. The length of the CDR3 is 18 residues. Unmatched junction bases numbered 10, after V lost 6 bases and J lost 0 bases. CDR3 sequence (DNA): TGTGCCAGCAGGATAGGGCTAGCGGGGGGAACCTCCTACAATGAGCAGTTCTTC. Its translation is CASRIGLAGGTSYNEQFF.

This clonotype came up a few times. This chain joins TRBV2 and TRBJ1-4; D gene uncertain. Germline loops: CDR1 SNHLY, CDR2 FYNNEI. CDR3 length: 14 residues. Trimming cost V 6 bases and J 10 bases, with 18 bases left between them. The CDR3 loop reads CASSEPGILGKLFF. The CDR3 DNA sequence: TGTGCCAGCAGCGAACCGGGGATTCTCGGAAAACTGTTTTTT. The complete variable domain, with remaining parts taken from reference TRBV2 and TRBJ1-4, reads EPEVTQTPSHQVTQMGQEVILRCVPISNHLYFYWYRQILGQKVEFLVSFYNNEISEKSEIFDDQFSVERPDGSNFTLKIRSTKLEDSAMYFCASSEPGILGKLFFGSGTQLSVL.

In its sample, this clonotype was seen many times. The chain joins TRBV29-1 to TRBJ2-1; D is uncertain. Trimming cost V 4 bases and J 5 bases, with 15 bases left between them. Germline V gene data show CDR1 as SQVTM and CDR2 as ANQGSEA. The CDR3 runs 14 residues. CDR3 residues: CSVVLWRQNNEQFF. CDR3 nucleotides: TGCAGCGTTGTTCTGTGGAGACAAAACAATGAGCAGTTCTTC.

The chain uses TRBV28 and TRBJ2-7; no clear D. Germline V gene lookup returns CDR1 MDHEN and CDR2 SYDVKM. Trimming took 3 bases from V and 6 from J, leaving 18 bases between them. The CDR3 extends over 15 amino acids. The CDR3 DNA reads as TGTGCCAGCAGTTTTTACCTTCGGAAGATTTGCGAGCAGTACTTC. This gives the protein CASSFYLRKICEQYF.

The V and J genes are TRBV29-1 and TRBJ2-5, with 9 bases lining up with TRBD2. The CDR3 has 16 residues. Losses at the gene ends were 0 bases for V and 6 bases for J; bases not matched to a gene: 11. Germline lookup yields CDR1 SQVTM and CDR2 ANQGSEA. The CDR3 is CSVEDLGGRGVKTQYF. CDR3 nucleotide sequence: TGCAGCGTTGAAGATCTGGGCGGGAGGGGGGTAAAGACCCAGTACTTC.

CDR3 protein: CASSLDGTRGSKNIQYF. CDR3 nucleotides: TGTGCCAGCAGCTTAGATGGTACGAGGGGGAGCAAAAACATTCAGTACTTC. The rearrangement uses TRBV7-2 and TRBJ2-4; D is possibly TRBD1 (6 bases). This CDR3 region has 17 residues. V was trimmed by 1 base and J by 3 bases, leaving 16 bases between them. CDR1 is SGHTA, CDR2 FQGNSA, per germline.

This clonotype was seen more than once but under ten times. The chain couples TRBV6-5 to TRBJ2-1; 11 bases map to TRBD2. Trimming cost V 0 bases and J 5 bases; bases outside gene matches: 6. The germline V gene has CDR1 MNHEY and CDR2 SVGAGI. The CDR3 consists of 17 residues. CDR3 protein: CASSYSFSGGANNEQFF. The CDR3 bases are TGTGCCAGCAGTTACTCCTTTAGCGGGGGGGCAAACAATGAGCAGTTCTTC.

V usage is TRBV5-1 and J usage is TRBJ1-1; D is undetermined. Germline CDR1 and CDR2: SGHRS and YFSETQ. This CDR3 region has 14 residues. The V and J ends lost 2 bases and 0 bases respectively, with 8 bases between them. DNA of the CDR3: TGCGCCAGCAGCTTCGGCTACATGAACACTGAAGCTTTCTTT. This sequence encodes CASSFGYMNTEAFF.